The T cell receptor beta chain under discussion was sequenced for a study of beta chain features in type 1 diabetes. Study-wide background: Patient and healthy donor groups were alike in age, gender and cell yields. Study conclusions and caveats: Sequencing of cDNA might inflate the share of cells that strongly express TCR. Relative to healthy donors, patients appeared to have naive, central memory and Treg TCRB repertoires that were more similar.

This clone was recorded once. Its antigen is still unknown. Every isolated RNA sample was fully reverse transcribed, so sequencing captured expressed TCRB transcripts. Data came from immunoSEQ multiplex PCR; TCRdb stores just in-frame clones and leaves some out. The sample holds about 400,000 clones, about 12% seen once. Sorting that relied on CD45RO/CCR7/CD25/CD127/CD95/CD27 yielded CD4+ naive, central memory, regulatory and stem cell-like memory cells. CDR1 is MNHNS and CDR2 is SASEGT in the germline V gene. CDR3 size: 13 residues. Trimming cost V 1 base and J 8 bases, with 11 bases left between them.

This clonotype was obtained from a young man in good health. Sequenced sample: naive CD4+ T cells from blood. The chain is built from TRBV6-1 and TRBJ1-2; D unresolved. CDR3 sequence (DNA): TGTGCCAGCAGTGAAGGCGGGGTGGAAGGCTACACCTTC. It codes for CASSEGGVEGYTF.